This is a list of T cell receptor beta chains from one sample in a study of blood T cell repertoires in COVID-19. Repertoires were generated with immunoSEQ multiplex PCR, while TCRdb's copy carries only in-frame clones and drops some. The sample shows about 370,000 clones, 85% to 90% of them seen only once. Material for sequencing was PBMCs or T cells enriched from blood (not recorded which). The source of these receptors is a man aged 18-30 years who had recovered from COVID-19. Both conserved end residues are part of each CDR3. The D gene is left open where the match is weak. Size is stated for part of the rows, as once, few or many counts, or as a class when the clone is expanded.

TRBD1 NA TRBJ2-7 TRBV5-1 14 TGCGCCAGCAGCCGTACCGGGACAGGGAACGAGCAGTACTTC CASSRTGTGNEQYF
NA NA TRBJ1-2 TRBV7-2 13 TGTGCCAGCAGCTTAGACCTATACTATGGCTACACCTTC CASSLDLYYGYTF
NA NA TRBJ1-2 TRBV18 15 TGTGCCAGCTCAAAAGATGAAGGGGTCGGCTATGGCTACACCTTC CASSKDEGVGYGYTF
TRBD1 NA TRBJ2-5 TRBV6-5 14 TGTGCCAGCAGTTACGACAGGGGGGGAGAGACCCAGTACTTC CASSYDRGGETQYF
NA NA TRBJ1-1 TRBV7-9 14 TGTGCCAGCAGCTTAGATTCCGTGAACACTGAAGCTTTCTTT CASSLDSVNTEAFF
TRBD1 NA TRBJ1-1 TRBV23-1 16 TGCGCCAGCAGTCAACCGACAGGGGCCAGGAACACTGAAGCTTTCTTT CASSQPTGARNTEAFF
NA NA TRBJ1-6 TRBV27 15 TGTGCCAGCAGTTTAGGACTTTCGGTTAATTCACCCCTCCACTTT CASSLGLSVNSPLHF
NA NA TRBJ2-1 TRBV19 15 TGTGCCAGTAGTATTATCCTAGCTGCCCTTAATGAGCAGTTCTTC CASSIILAALNEQFF
NA NA TRBJ1-2 TRBV3-1/TRBV3-2 15 TGTGCCAGCAGCCAATCTGTTCAGGGAAACTATGGCTACACCTTC CASSQSVQGNYGYTF
NA NA TRBJ1-1 TRBV7-9 13 TGTGCCAGCAGCCTCAGACAGTACACTGAAGCTTTCTTT CASSLRQYTEAFF
NA NA TRBJ1-1 TRBV3-1/TRBV3-2 16 TGTGCCAGCAGCCCTATCACAACAGGGTCGGGCACTGAAGCTTTCTTT CASSPITTGSGTEAFF
TRBD2 NA TRBJ2-1 TRBV5-1 15 TGCGCCAGCAGCCCCGAGCGGGGGGCGTACAATGAGCAGTTCTTC CASSPERGAYNEQFF
TRBD1 NA TRBJ1-5 TRBV25-1 17 TGTGTCCCGGGCGGACAGGGGAACGGGTGCGGCAATCAGCCCCAGCATTTT CVPGGQGNGCGNQPQHF
TRBD1 NA TRBJ2-1 TRBV6-5 15 TGTGCCAGCAGCAAATCCCTGACAGGGAGCAATGAGCAGTTCTTC CASSKSLTGSNEQFF
TRBD1 few TRBJ2-1 TRBV5-8 15 TGTGCCAGCAGCTTTCAGGACAGGGATCATCCTGAGCAGTTCTTC CASSFQDRDHPEQFF
TRBD1 NA TRBJ1-2 TRBV19 17 TGTGCCAGTAGTACCGCCGGGACAGTTGTCAACCTCTATGGCTACACCTTC CASSTAGTVVNLYGYTF
TRBD1 few TRBJ2-7 TRBV6-1 16 TGTGCCAGCAGTGAAATATTCGGGACAGGGGGCGAGGAGCAGTACTTC CASSEIFGTGGEEQYF
TRBD1 NA TRBJ1-1 TRBV6-5 15 TGTGCCAGCAGTCCCGGGGACAGGTCGAACACTGAAGCTTTCTTT CASSPGDRSNTEAFF
TRBD1 NA TRBJ2-7 TRBV7-3 13 TGTGCCAGTGGGCCGGGACAGTCCTACGAGCAGTACTTC CASGPGQSYEQYF
TRBD1 NA TRBJ2-3 TRBV6-5 15 TGTGCCAGCAGTAACAGGGGGAGCAGCACAGATACGCAGTATTTT CASSNRGSSTDTQYF
TRBD1 NA TRBJ1-1 TRBV3-1/TRBV3-2 15 TGTGCCAGCAGCCAACTGGGACAGGGGGCTTCGGAAGCTTTCTTT CASSQLGQGASEAFF
TRBD1 once TRBJ1-2 TRBV2 14 TGTGCCAGCACCGGAACCGGGACAGCCTATGGCTACACCTTC CASTGTGTAYGYTF
NA NA TRBJ1-2 TRBV12-5 13 TGTGCTAGTGGTTTGGGAGGGGGTGATGGCTACACCTTC CASGLGGGDGYTF
NA few TRBJ1-2 TRBV19 15 TGTGCCAGTAAGTCTACTGGCAGGGCGGACTATGGCTACACCTTC CASKSTGRADYGYTF
NA NA TRBJ2-5 TRBV27 14 TGTGCCAGCCGCCCCCTTGACAGTCAGCAGACCCAGTACTTC CASRPLDSQQTQYF
NA NA TRBJ2-7 TRBV29-1 14 TGCAGCGTTGTGTGGAGGGGGCATAGCTACGAGCAGTACTTC CSVVWRGHSYEQYF
NA NA TRBJ1-2 TRBV20-1 11 TGCAGTGCCCCACAGGCACAGGGCTACACCTTC CSAPQAQGYTF
TRBD2 NA TRBJ2-2 TRBV4-2 18 TGTGCCAGCAGCCAAGTACTAGCGGGGGGCACTAACACCGGGGAGCTGTTTTTT CASSQVLAGGTNTGELFF
TRBD1 NA TRBJ1-2 TRBV4-1 15 TGCGCCAGCAGCCAAGTAGGAACAGGGGCCGATGGCTACACCTTC CASSQVGTGADGYTF
NA NA TRBJ1-1 TRBV30 11 TGTGCCTGGAGCAGTTACAGGGAAGCTTTCTTT CAWSSYREAFF
NA NA TRBJ2-1 TRBV14 14 TGTGCCAGCAGCCAAGTGATAACTATCGATGAGCAGTTCTTC CASSQVITIDEQFF
TRBD1 NA TRBJ2-7 TRBV27 18 TGTGCCAGCAGTTTAGGAGGGGACAGGGGGCTCAACTCCTACGAGCAGTACTTC CASSLGGDRGLNSYEQYF
NA NA TRBJ2-3 TRBV11-2 18 TGTGCCAGCAGACCCGTCAGGGGCACCCAGAAAACCACAGATACGCAGTATTTT CASRPVRGTQKTTDTQYF
TRBD2 NA TRBJ2-5 TRBV19 14 TGTGCCACACGACTAGCGGGTCTCCAAGAGACCCAGTACTTC CATRLAGLQETQYF
TRBD1 NA TRBJ2-7 TRBV9 15 TGTGCCAGCAGCATTGGGGCAGGGGGTACCTACGAGCAGTACTTC CASSIGAGGTYEQYF
NA few TRBJ1-6 TRBV28 14 TGTGCCAGCAGCCCTGCTGCTATAAATTCACCCCTCCACTTT CASSPAAINSPLHF
TRBD1 NA TRBJ1-2 TRBV9 14 TGTGCCAGCAGCGCCGGGACAGGGGTATATGGCTACACCTTC CASSAGTGVYGYTF
TRBD1 NA TRBJ2-7 TRBV7-9 15 TGTGCCAGCAGCCCGTTACGGACAGGGATCCACGAGCAGTACTTC CASSPLRTGIHEQYF
NA NA TRBJ1-2 TRBV9 15 TGTGCCAGCAGCCGGCAAACCGGGGGGAGGTATGGCTACACCTTC CASSRQTGGRYGYTF
TRBD2 NA TRBJ2-1 TRBV18 17 TGTGCCAGCTCGCGGACTAGCGGGGGGGCAGTGGACAATGAGCAGTTCTTC CASSRTSGGAVDNEQFF
TRBD1 once TRBJ2-1 TRBV28 15 TGTGCCAGCAGCACTGACAGGGGCTCCTACAATGAGCAGTTCTTC CASSTDRGSYNEQFF
NA NA TRBJ2-1 TRBV9 16 TGTGCCAGCAGCGTTCGAGCGGGTAGCTCCTACAATGAGCAGTTCTTC CASSVRAGSSYNEQFF
TRBD1 few TRBJ1-1 TRBV20-1 10 TGCAGGGGACAGGGCGTTCAAGCTTTCTTT CRGQGVQAFF
TRBD1 NA TRBJ1-3 TRBV6-5 15 TGTGCCAGCAGTTATTATACAGGGGCCGGAAACACCATATATTTT CASSYYTGAGNTIYF
NA NA TRBJ2-4 TRBV14 15 TGTGCCAGCAGCCAAACAGGTTTTGCCAAAAACATTCAGTACTTC CASSQTGFAKNIQYF
NA NA TRBJ2-7 TRBV28 14 TGTGCCAGCATTCTTGCAGGCCAAAGCTACGAGCAGTACTTC CASILAGQSYEQYF
NA NA TRBJ1-1 TRBV5-5 16 TGTGCCAGCAGCAATCAAGGTAGGAGGATGAACACTGAAGCTTTCTTT CASSNQGRRMNTEAFF
NA NA TRBJ1-5 TRBV5-1 16 TGCGCCAGCAGTCCGGAGGGACTCAATAGCAATCAGCCCCAGCATTTT CASSPEGLNSNQPQHF
TRBD2 NA TRBJ2-1 TRBV27 17 TGTGCCAGCAGTTTGAGCCACTTCCTAGCGGGAGCCAATGAGCAGTTCTTC CASSLSHFLAGANEQFF
NA NA TRBJ2-1 TRBV7-9 17 TGTGCCAGCAGCCCACCGATCCGGAGGGCCAGCTACAATGAGCAGTTCTTC CASSPPIRRASYNEQFF
NA NA TRBJ1-5 TRBV18 14 TGTGCCAGCTCACCTACAGCCTACAATCAGCCCCAGCATTTT CASSPTAYNQPQHF
TRBD1 NA TRBJ2-5 TRBV11-2 15 TGTGCCAGCAGCTCTATCAGGGGGACGGAAGAGACCCAGTACTTC CASSSIRGTEETQYF
NA NA TRBJ1-1 TRBV28 13 TGTGCCAGCATTCTATCCGGGAACACTGAAGCTTTCTTT CASILSGNTEAFF
TRBD1 NA TRBJ2-7 TRBV19 15 TGTGCCAGTAGTGTATCCGCCGGGACAGTCTACGAGCAGTACTTC CASSVSAGTVYEQYF
NA NA TRBJ2-5 TRBV6-5 12 TGTGCCAGCGGGGGGTCCCAAGAGACCCAGTACTTC CASGGSQETQYF